Each of the 19 T cell receptor beta chains below was sequenced from the same sample in a study of response to subunit inactivated influenza vaccine. TCRdb reprocessed the RT-PCR reads with MiXCR, giving one entry per CDR3 protein. The table shows fewer than 250,000 distinct CDR3 sequences, with 13% to 15% occurring only once. Here the sequenced sample was CD8+ T cells sorted from PBMCs, taken 4 to 6 days after vaccination. The source of these receptors is a man in his fifties or sixties who received an inactivated influenza vaccine.

The sample holds a few counts of this clonotype. The rearrangement uses TRBV3-1 and TRBJ2-1; 7 bases match TRBD2. Germline trimming cut 0 bases from V and 3 bases from J; bases unmatched to any gene: 8. The CDR3 runs 17 residues. Germline V lookup: CDR1 LGHDT, CDR2 YNNKEL (reference sequence). As DNA, the CDR3 is TGTGCCAGCAGCCAAGAGGAGGGGACTACCCTCTACAATGAGCAGTTCTTC. It codes for CASSQEEGTTLYNEQFF.

This clonotype has more than one count but fewer than ten. The CDR3, as DNA: TGTGCCAGCAGTTACGAGGAAGATCACACAGATACGCAGTATTTT. As protein: CASSYEEDHTDTQYF. This chain links TRBV6-2 or TRBV6-3 with TRBJ2-3; D gene uncertain. V lost 2 bases to trimming and J lost 2 bases, with 11 bases between them. The CDR3 is made up of 15 amino acids. Germline V gene sequence: CDR1 MNHEY, CDR2 SVGEGT.

This clonotype came up many times. This rearrangement joins TRBV19 to TRBJ2-1; D remains unclear. Germline CDR1 is LNHDA and CDR2 is SQIVND (reference sequence). The CDR3 runs to 11 residues. Trimming removed 8 bases at V and 3 bases at J, with 5 bases between. This CDR3 is CASAVYNEQFF. The CDR3 coding sequence is TGTGCCAGTGCAGTCTACAATGAGCAGTTCTTC.

This clonotype was counted a few times. This chain joins TRBV4-3 and TRBJ2-1; 8 nucleotides agree with TRBD1. In germline, CDR1 is LGHNA, CDR2 YSLEER. This CDR3 contains 16 residues. V was pared by 1 base and J by 0 bases, with 2 bases of the junction left unmatched. The CDR3 DNA sequence: TGCGCCAGCAGCCAAGGGACAGGGACCTCCTACAATGAGCAGTTCTTC. This sequence encodes CASSQGTGTSYNEQFF.

V and J are TRBV29-1 and TRBJ2-6; TRBD2 is a possible D gene (5 bases). The CDR3 loop spans 13 amino acids. Trimming cost V 4 bases and J 2 bases, with 6 bases left between them. From germline, CDR1 is SQVTM and CDR2 ANQGSEA. The CDR3 nucleotides read TGCAGCGTTGCCGGGGCTGGGGCCAACGTCCTGACTTTC. Translating it yields CSVAGAGANVLTF.

This clonotype has a count of ten or more. V is TRBV29-1 and J is TRBJ2-7, with D uncertain. The germline CDR1 and CDR2 sequences are SQVTM and ANQGSEA. V lost 4 bases, J lost 7 bases, and 17 bases lay in between. CDR3 length: 13 amino acids. The CDR3 spells CSVVVTTPYEQYF. CDR3 coding DNA: TGCAGCGTTGTAGTGACAACCCCGTATGAGCAGTACTTC.

In its sample, this clonotype was seen a few times. The chain carries TRBV29-1 and TRBJ2-1, with TRBD1 matching 9 bases. The germline CDR1 and CDR2 sequences are SQVTM and ANQGSEA. The CDR3 sequence is 14 residues long. V lost 7 bases to trimming and J lost 8 bases; unmatched junction nucleotides: 12. The CDR3 DNA reads TGCAGCGCGGATCCGGGACAGGGTAACTATGAGCAGTTCTTC. Amino acids: CSADPGQGNYEQFF.

Written as DNA, the CDR3 is TGCGCCAGCAGCCTCGACAGGGGAGGCGACTATGGCTACACCTTC. Protein product: CASSLDRGGDYGYTF. V is TRBV4-3 and J is TRBJ1-2; 8 nucleotides align to TRBD1. V was clipped by 4 bases and J by 3 bases; unmatched bases: 7. Germline loops: CDR1 LGHNA, CDR2 YSLEER. The CDR3 is 15 amino acids.

The V call is TRBV20-1, the J call TRBJ2-5, with a possible D match to TRBD2 (6 bases). V was trimmed by 6 bases and J by 0 bases, leaving 17 bases between them. The CDR3 consists of 15 residues. Germline CDR1 is DFQATT and CDR2 is SNEGSKA (reference sequence). In DNA form, the CDR3 reads TGCAGTGCGAGCCGGGACTTCCTGTACCAAGAGACCCAGTACTTC. Amino acids: CSASRDFLYQETQYF.

This clonotype was seen more than once but under ten times. CDR3 loop: CASSQDIGDTNEQFF. Here the CDR3 DNA reads TGCGCCAGCAGCCAAGATATCGGGGACACGAATGAGCAGTTCTTC. This chain joins TRBV4-3 and TRBJ2-1; maybe TRBD1 (6 bases). V lost 0 bases and J lost 7, with 13 bases in between. Per the germline V gene, CDR1 is LGHNA and CDR2 is YSLEER. There are 15 residues in the CDR3.

DNA for the CDR3: TGTGCCATCAGGGGACTAGCGGGAGGAGGACATGAGCAGTTCTTC. It codes for CAIRGLAGGGHEQFF. The J gene is TRBJ2-1, the V gene TRBV10-3; 15 bases fit TRBD2. The CDR3 extends over 15 amino acids. Trimming cost V 6 bases and J 8 bases; bases outside gene matches: 5. Germline values: CDR1 ENHRY, CDR2 SYGVKD.

The chain has TRBV27 and TRBJ2-7; D gene ambiguous. Germline CDR1 is MNHEY and CDR2 is SMNVEV (reference sequence). There are 16 residues in the CDR3. The germline V and J ends were trimmed by 3 bases and 1 base, with 16 bases remaining between them. In DNA, the CDR3 is TGTGCCAGCAGTTTCTACGACTCGAATATGTCCTACGAGCAGTACTTC. This sequence encodes CASSFYDSNMSYEQYF.

This clonotype was seen a few times. CDR3: CSVDQGENTEAFF. The CDR3 DNA is TGCAGCGTTGACCAGGGTGAGAACACTGAAGCTTTCTTT. The chain combines TRBV29-1 with TRBJ1-1; maybe TRBD1 (5 bases). This CDR3 spans 13 amino acids. Germline V gives CDR1 SQVTM, CDR2 ANQGSEA. Trimming left V 3 bases short and J 1 base short, with 9 bases between. The entire variable domain, with the rest obtained from reference TRBV29-1 and TRBJ1-1, is as follows: SAVISQKPSRDICQRGTSLTIQCQVDSQVTMMFWYRQQPGQSLTLIATANQGSEATYESGFVIDKFPISRPNLTFSTLTVSNMSPEDSSIYLCSVDQGENTEAFFGQGTRLTVV.

The chain combines TRBV7-9 with TRBJ2-7; D is uncertain. The ends were cut back, 4 bases at V and 6 bases at J, with 10 bases in the middle. The germline V gene has CDR1 SEHNR and CDR2 FQNEAQ (reference sequence). The CDR3 covers 12 residues. CDR3 sequence reads: CASSSSALEQYF. In DNA, the CDR3 is TGTGCCAGCAGCTCTTCAGCTCTCGAGCAGTACTTC.

The V gene is TRBV4-1, the J gene TRBJ2-7; 8 nucleotides line up with TRBD1. Germline V CDR1 and CDR2: MGHRA, YSYEKL. The V segment lost 1 base and the J segment 3 bases; nucleotides outside the gene matches: 8. CDR3 length equals 16 residues. The CDR3 sequence: CASSQVLGTGHYEQYF. The DNA of the CDR3 is TGCGCCAGCAGCCAAGTCCTCGGGACAGGCCACTACGAGCAGTACTTC.

The genes are TRBV3-1 and TRBJ1-1, with a possible D match to TRBD1 (5 bases). V was clipped by 6 bases and J by 2 bases, with 10 bases between them. CDR1 and CDR2 from the germline V gene are LGHDT and YNNKEL (reference sequence). The CDR3 spans 13 residues. In DNA form, the CDR3 reads TGTGCCAGCAGTACAGGCCTCAACACTGAAGCTTTCTTT. Protein sequence: CASSTGLNTEAFF.

This clonotype was detected a few times. The junction shows a germline mismatch at one end, possibly a read error. This chain connects TRBV2 to TRBJ2-1; TRBD2 is a possible D gene (7 bases). The germline V gene encodes CDR1 SNHLY and CDR2 FYNNEI. This CDR3 comprises 15 residues. The CDR3 loop is CASSEFGGAHKEQFF. The CDR3 region has the DNA TGTGCCAGCAGTGAATTTGGGGGGGCACACAAGGAGCAGTTCTTC. Looking up the rest from reference TRBV2 and TRBJ2-1 gives the full variable domain: EPEVTQTPSHQVTQMGQEVILRCVPISNHLYFYWYRQILGQKVEFLVSFYNNEISEKSEIFDDQFSVERPDGSNFTLKIRSTKLEDSAMYFCASSEFGGAHKEQFFGPGTRLTVL.

The chain recombines TRBV20-1 with TRBJ2-1; 7 nucleotides align to TRBD2. J lost 4 bases, V lost 7 bases, and 10 bases had no gene match. The CDR3 is 14 residues long. CDR1 is DFQATT and CDR2 is SNEGSKA in the germline V gene (reference sequence). The CDR3 DNA reads TGCAGTGTCTCGGGGCCCGGGGGGTACAATGAGCAGTTCTTC. Its translation is CSVSGPGGYNEQFF.

This clonotype was detected once. A much larger clone lies a single base off, so this may be a read error. This chain's CDR3 is CASSVTEELFF. The DNA for the CDR3 is TGTGCCAGCAGTGTCACCGAGGAGCTGTTTTTT. The V call is TRBV7-8, the J call TRBJ2-2; no clear D gene. The CDR3 sequence is 11 residues long. Germline CDR1 reads SGHVS; CDR2 reads FQNEAQ. The whole variable domain, filled in from reference TRBV7-8 and TRBJ2-2, reads GAGVSQSPRYKVAKRGQDVALRCDPISGHVSLFWYQQALGQGPEFLTYFQNEAQLDKSGLPSDRFFAERPEGSVSTLKIQRTQQEDSAVYLCASSVTEELFFGEGSRLTVL.